Below, 25 T cell receptor beta chains from the same sample are listed, as sequenced in a study of OX40 agonist ivuxolimab in advanced cancers. TCRdb's copy holds only in-frame clones and misses some; the assay was immunoSEQ multiplex PCR. Among about 37,000 clones listed, 60% to 80% were seen once. This sample comprised CD4+ or CD8+ T cells sorted from blood, obtained in a trial of the OX40 agonist ivuxolimab. Receptors originate from an adult with an advanced solid tumor such as melanoma, head and neck, liver or kidney cancer.

The rearrangement links TRBV4-1 to TRBJ2-7; 12 bases match TRBD1. J gave up 3 bases and V 1 base, and 1 base lay outside the gene matches. The CDR3 runs to 15 residues. CDR1 MGHRA and CDR2 YSYEKL come from the germline V gene. The CDR3 here is CASSQGDRGLYEQYF. The DNA for the CDR3 is TGCGCCAGCAGCCAAGGGGACAGGGGGCTCTACGAGCAGTACTTC.

The V call is TRBV27, the J call TRBJ2-7, with D possibly TRBD1 on 6 matching bases. CDR1 is MNHEY, CDR2 SMNVEV, per germline (reference sequence). The CDR3 length is 14 residues. V lost 0 bases and J lost 5, with 11 bases in between. The CDR3 protein is CASSLSRDNHEQYF. For the CDR3, the DNA is TGTGCCAGCAGTTTATCCCGGGACAACCACGAGCAGTACTTC.

The chain uses TRBV19 and TRBJ1-5; no clear D gene. V shed 5 bases and J shed 2 bases, with 7 bases lying between them. Germline-derived CDR1 and CDR2 are LNHDA and SQIVND (reference sequence). The CDR3 is made up of 13 amino acids. CDR3 sequence (DNA): TGTGCCAGTAGTGACACCGGCAATCAGCCCCAGCATTTT. As protein: CASSDTGNQPQHF. Using reference TRBV19 and TRBJ1-5 for the parts outside the CDR3, the full variable domain is DGGITQSPKYLFRKEGQNVTLSCEQNLNHDAMYWYRQDPGQGLRLIYYSQIVNDFQKGDIAEGYSVSREKKESFPLTVTSAQKNPTAFYLCASSDTGNQPQHFGDGTRLSIL.

The genes are TRBV6-1 and TRBJ1-1; D not certain. CDR3 length equals 13 residues. Germline V gene sequence: CDR1 MNHNS, CDR2 SASEGT. Deletions cut 3 bases from V and 2 bases from J, with 7 bases between. The CDR3 coding sequence is TGTGCCAGCAGTGAGTGGTACAACACTGAAGCTTTCTTT. It encodes CASSEWYNTEAFF.

The chain carries TRBV7-9 and TRBJ2-1; 12 nucleotides line up with TRBD1. Germline V gives CDR1 SEHNR, CDR2 FQNEAQ (reference sequence). The CDR3 spans 16 residues. The ends lost 5 bases at V and 7 bases at J; junction bases unmatched: 9. Written as DNA, the CDR3 is TGTGCCAGCAGCCCTGGGCCGGGACAGGGGGCGAATGAGCAGTTCTTC. Residues: CASSPGPGQGANEQFF.

V usage is TRBV7-9 and J usage is TRBJ1-1; 9 bases are a match to TRBD1. The CDR3 has 17 amino acids. The V gene's germline CDR1 is SEHNR and CDR2 FQNEAQ (reference sequence). The trim removed 5 bases at V and 1 base at J, leaving 11 bases unmatched. This chain's CDR3 is CASSDVPGQGQNTEAFF. CDR3 nucleotide sequence: TGTGCCAGCAGCGACGTCCCGGGACAGGGACAGAACACTGAAGCTTTCTTT.

The chain is built from TRBV28 and TRBJ2-6; no clear D. This CDR3 is 14 amino acids long. Germline V CDR1 and CDR2: MDHEN, SYDVKM. V lost 3 bases and J lost 1, with 4 bases in between. CDR3: CASSFRSGANVLTF. The CDR3 DNA reads TGTGCCAGCAGTTTTCGGTCTGGGGCCAACGTCCTGACTTTC.

The J gene is TRBJ2-3, the V gene TRBV5-6; 8 nucleotides line up with TRBD2. This CDR3 is built from 16 residues. Germline CDR1 SGHDT, CDR2 YYEEEE. V gave up 3 bases and J gave up 2 bases; unmatched junction bases: 8. This CDR3 reads CASSSPGLEDTDTQYF. CDR3 nucleotides: TGTGCCAGCAGCTCACCGGGACTAGAAGACACAGATACGCAGTATTTT.

This clone was seen a single time. This chain joins TRBV6-1 and TRBJ1-1; no clear D. The germline CDR1 and CDR2 sequences are MNHNS and SASEGT. The CDR3 extends over 12 amino acids. V was cut by 4 bases and J by 3 bases, with 6 bases left in between. CDR3: CASSGSHTEAFF. The CDR3, as DNA: TGTGCCAGCAGTGGATCACACACTGAAGCTTTCTTT.

This clone was recorded a few times. The chain combines TRBV4-3 with TRBJ2-2, with TRBD1 matching over 9 bases. After removal of 2 bases from V and 2 bases from J, the junction contained 9 bases not matched to a gene. CDR3 length: 18 amino acids. From germline, CDR1 is LGHNA and CDR2 YSLEER. The CDR3 region is CASSQSDWTGDNTGELFF. CDR3 coding DNA: TGCGCCAGCAGCCAATCGGACTGGACAGGGGATAACACCGGGGAGCTGTTTTTT.

The CDR3 loop reads CASSSRGSGRETQYF. The CDR3 region has the DNA TGTGCCAGCAGCTCGAGAGGGTCAGGGCGAGAGACCCAGTACTTC. J is TRBJ2-5 and V is TRBV7-2; D possibly matches TRBD1 or TRBD2 (5 bases each). V was clipped by 4 bases and J by 4 bases, with 16 bases between them. Germline V lookup: CDR1 SGHTA, CDR2 FQGNSA. This CDR3 region has 15 residues.

V and J are TRBV7-9 and TRBJ1-3; D is possibly TRBD1 (6 bases). V was clipped by 7 bases and J by 4 bases, with 23 bases between them. CDR1 SEHNR and CDR2 FQNEAQ come from the germline V gene (reference sequence). There are 17 residues in the CDR3. The CDR3 here is CASTNDLTGGDGNTIYF. The DNA for the CDR3 is TGTGCCAGCACTAATGACCTGACAGGAGGAGACGGAAACACCATATATTTT. The entire variable domain, with the rest obtained from reference TRBV7-9 and TRBJ1-3, is as follows: DTGVSQNPRHKITKRGQNVTFRCDPISEHNRLYWYRQTLGQGPEFLTYFQNEAQLEKSRLLSDRFSAERPKGSFSTLEIQRTEQGDSAMYLCASTNDLTGGDGNTIYFGEGSWLTVV.

The chain combines TRBV6-5 with TRBJ2-2; a weak D match, TRBD1 (6 bases). V was clipped by 0 bases and J by 5 bases, with 7 bases between them. Germline CDR1 MNHEY, CDR2 SVGAGI. The length of the CDR3 is 14 residues. The CDR3 protein is CASSYSQGTGELFF. CDR3 nucleotides: TGTGCCAGCAGTTACTCACAGGGTACCGGGGAGCTGTTTTTT.

The V gene is TRBV9, the J gene TRBJ1-1; D gene unclear. Germline V lookup: CDR1 SGDLS, CDR2 YYNGEE. The ends were cut back, 4 bases at V and 1 base at J, with 14 bases in the middle. The CDR3 loop spans 15 amino acids. The CDR3 nucleotides are TGTGCCAGCAGCCCTACAGACTTCGGGAACACTGAAGCTTTCTTT. Translation: CASSPTDFGNTEAFF.

This rearrangement joins TRBV15 to TRBJ1-3; weak D call: TRBD1 (6 bases). The CDR3 length is 17 residues. Trimming took off 2 bases at V and 2 bases at J, with 16 bases between the two ends. Germline V CDR1 and CDR2: LNHNV, YYDKDF (reference sequence). CDR3 nucleotides: TGTGCCACCAGCAGATCAAGGCCCCCAGGGGCTGGAAACACCATATATTTT. This sequence encodes CATSRSRPPGAGNTIYF.

The V gene is TRBV29-1, the J gene TRBJ2-5; 10 bases map to TRBD1. The closer fit of TRBJ2-7 to the DNA end suggests the J call may be wrong. This CDR3 is built from 13 residues. Germline-derived CDR1 and CDR2 are SQVTM and ANQGSEA. The CDR3 sequence is CSVRDRGVHEQYF. The DNA of the CDR3 is TGCAGCGTCCGGGACAGGGGAGTTCACGAGCAGTACTTC.

The chain uses TRBV7-9 and TRBJ1-1; a possible D gene is TRBD1 (5 bases). CDR1 is SEHNR and CDR2 is FQNEAQ in the germline V gene (reference sequence). The CDR3 extends over 13 amino acids. V was shortened by 5 bases and J by 5 bases, with 12 bases between the two germline ends. The CDR3: CASSPGTGTEAFF. The CDR3 coding sequence is TGTGCCAGCAGCCCCGGGACGGGTACTGAAGCTTTCTTT.

This chain links TRBV2 with TRBJ2-1; the D is unclear. The CDR3 runs to 11 residues. Germline-derived CDR1 and CDR2 are SNHLY and FYNNEI. V lost 8 bases to trimming and J lost 5 bases, with 7 bases between them. CDR3 protein: CASRKDNEQFF. In nucleotides, the CDR3 is TGTGCCAGCCGGAAAGACAATGAGCAGTTCTTC.

The chain couples TRBV6-1 to TRBJ1-1; weak D call: TRBD1 (6 bases). Trimming took 6 bases from V and 5 from J, leaving 16 bases between them. Germline CDR1 is MNHNS and CDR2 is SASEGT. The CDR3 is made up of 14 amino acids. Here the CDR3 DNA reads TGTGCCAGCAGGACGTTTGGGGGCAATACTGAAGCTTTCTTT. This translates into CASRTFGGNTEAFF.

V gene TRBV10-3 combines with J gene TRBJ2-5, with D possibly being TRBD1 or TRBD2 (5 bases each). V shed 7 bases and J shed 4 bases, with 16 bases lying between them. Germline values: CDR1 ENHRY, CDR2 SYGVKD. The CDR3 has 14 amino acids. The CDR3, as DNA: TGTGCCATCAACCAGGGTAGAAGCGGAGAGACCCAGTACTTC. It yields the protein CAINQGRSGETQYF.

This chain links TRBV7-9 with TRBJ2-7; D is ambiguous. CDR3 length: 11 residues. Germline V CDR1 and CDR2: SEHNR, FQNEAQ (reference sequence). V dropped 5 bases and J dropped 3 bases, with 5 bases sitting between them. Here the CDR3 reads CASSHSYEQYF. In nucleotides, the CDR3 is TGTGCCAGCAGCCACAGCTACGAGCAGTACTTC.

This chain joins TRBV6-5 and TRBJ1-4; TRBD1 agrees at 8 bases. The CDR3 is 15 amino acids. Germline V lookup: CDR1 MNHEY, CDR2 SVGAGI. Unmatched junction bases numbered 4, after V lost 0 bases and J lost 7 bases. In DNA, the CDR3 is TGTGCCAGCAGTTACTCGACAGGGGATAGTGAAAAACTGTTTTTT. Its translation is CASSYSTGDSEKLFF.

The CDR3 DNA reads as TGTGCCAGCAGTGAACAGTCCGGACCTAACTATGGCTACACCTTC. Translated, it gives CASSEQSGPNYGYTF. The genes are TRBV6-1 and TRBJ1-2; D is unclear. Trimming shortened V by 2 bases and J by 0 bases, and 10 bases separated the two germline ends. The CDR3 totals 15 residues. Per germline, CDR1 MNHNS and CDR2 SASEGT.

V and J are TRBV6-6 and TRBJ2-3; tentative D call: TRBD1 (6 bases). Germline V gene sequence: CDR1 MNHNY, CDR2 SVGAGI (reference sequence). V was clipped by 7 bases and J by 3 bases, with 17 bases between them. CDR3 size: 15 residues. The DNA for the CDR3 is TGTGCCAGCATGAATGACAGGACAATAACAGATACGCAGTATTTT. Translated, it gives CASMNDRTITDTQYF.

The V gene is TRBV30, the J gene TRBJ2-3; D is uncertain. With 0 bases removed from V and 8 bases from J, the gap between germline ends came to 12 bases. Germline CDR1 and CDR2: GTSNPN and SVGIG (reference sequence). This CDR3 has 13 amino acids. CDR3 bases: TGTGCCTGGAGTGTGGTAGTGGGGTTTACGCAGTATTTT. The encoded protein is CAWSVVVGFTQYF.